This T cell receptor (beta chain) was documented in a study of T cell changes during pregnancy in multiple sclerosis. The repertoire was sequenced with immunoSEQ multiplex PCR; TCRdb's copy has only in-frame clones and lacks some. The top ten hold 2.5% to 3% of the sample, which has approximately 58,000 clones, around 92% seen once. Trimming cost V 2 bases and J 4 bases, with 15 bases left between them. This CDR3 spans 16 amino acids. Germline V gene sequence: CDR1 PRHDT, CDR2 FYEKMQ (reference sequence). The chain combines TRBV13 with TRBJ2-1; D possibly corresponds to TRBD2 (6 bases). The sample consisted of peripheral blood, taken in the second trimester of pregnancy. This clonotype was obtained from a female donor in good health, enrolled as a control in a pregnancy study. CDR3 amino acids: CASSLYTGGEYNEQFF. The CDR3 nucleotides read TGTGCCAGCAGCTTATATACCGGGGGAGAGTACAATGAGCAGTTCTTC. The whole variable domain, filled in from reference TRBV13 and TRBJ2-1, reads AAGVIQSPRHLIKEKRETATLKCYPIPRHDTVYWYQQGPGQDPQFLISFYEKMQSDKGSIPDRFSAQQFSDYHSELNMSSLELGDSALYFCASSLYTGGEYNEQFFGPGTRLTVL.